The rows below give T cell receptor beta chains drawn from one sample of a study of cytomegalovirus exposure and HLA in healthy donors. Sequencing was performed with immunoSEQ multiplex PCR; in TCRdb, only in-frame clones are kept and a portion is missing. This sample has 55,000 to 80,000 clones, with roughly 75% found just once. The source material was PBMCs. Receptors were obtained from a woman in her thirties or forties in good health and CMV-seropositive. CDR3s include the opening cysteine and the closing phenylalanine or tryptophan. The D gene is left open where the match is weak. The size field is filled for only some rows; it gives once, few, many or a size class.

V gene,J gene,clone size,D gene,CDR3 DNA,CDR3 protein
TRBV6-5,TRBJ2-3,.,.,TGTGCCAGCAGCAGAGACAGGAGCACAGATACGCAGTATTTT,CASSRDRSTDTQYF
TRBV19,TRBJ1-4,few,.,TGTGCCAGTAGTATGGTAAAGCATGAAAAACTGTTTTTT,CASSMVKHEKLFF
TRBV6-5,TRBJ1-5,.,TRBD1,TGTGCCAGCAGTTACGGACAGGGGAGACAGCCCCAGCATTTT,CASSYGQGRQPQHF
TRBV28,TRBJ1-4,once,TRBD1,TGTGCCAGCAGGGAGGACAGGGGAATTGGTACTAATGAAAAACTGTTTTTT,CASREDRGIGTNEKLFF
TRBV7-9,TRBJ1-2,.,.,TGTGCCAGCAGCTTAGCTCTACAGGAGCGCTATGGCTACACCTTC,CASSLALQERYGYTF
TRBV30,TRBJ1-5,.,.,TGTGCCGGAAGTGACCAGGGAAATCAGCCCCAGCATTTT,CAGSDQGNQPQHF
TRBV7-8,TRBJ2-3,.,TRBD2,TGTGCCAGCAGCTTAAGTCGACGGGCTAGCGGGGACACAGATACGCAGTATTTT,CASSLSRRASGDTDTQYF
TRBV9,TRBJ2-1,.,TRBD2,TGTGCCAGCAGCGTCGGGGGGACTTACAATGAGCAGTTCTTC,CASSVGGTYNEQFF
TRBV18,TRBJ2-7,.,TRBD1,TGTGCCAGCTCACTGGACAGGGACTCCTACGAGCAGTACTTC,CASSLDRDSYEQYF
TRBV6-1,TRBJ1-4,.,.,TGTGCCAGCAACCTCAGCCAGCGTGGGGAAAAACTGTTTTTT,CASNLSQRGEKLFF
TRBV2,TRBJ2-7,few,.,TGTGCCAGCAGTATAAGCCTCGGGGTCGATTACGAGCAGTACTTC,CASSISLGVDYEQYF
TRBV27,TRBJ2-7,few,TRBD2,TGTGCCAGCAGTTCCACGGGGGGTTTAAGCTCCTACGAGCAGTACTTC,CASSSTGGLSSYEQYF
TRBV27,TRBJ1-5,.,TRBD1,TGTGCCAGCAGTAAGTCAACAGGGGGCTATCAGCCCCAGCATTTT,CASSKSTGGYQPQHF
TRBV5-1,TRBJ2-5,.,TRBD2,TGCGCCAGCAGCTTGGCCGGGAGGTTAGGGGAGACCCAGTACTTC,CASSLAGRLGETQYF
TRBV6-6,TRBJ2-7,once,TRBD1,TGTGCCAGCAGTTATTTACAGGGGACCTACGAGCAGCACTTC,CASSYLQGTYEQHF
TRBV15,TRBJ2-1,.,.,TGTGCCACCAGCTCCGGCCGGGACTCCCGGAGCTCCTACAATGAGCAGTTCTTC,CATSSGRDSRSSYNEQFF
TRBV15,TRBJ1-2,.,.,TGTGCCACCAGCTCCCCGGGGGGTTCGGGGTACGGCTACACCTTC,CATSSPGGSGYGYTF
TRBV27,TRBJ1-1,.,TRBD1,TGTGCCAGCAGTTCTTCAGGGGGGAACACTGAAGCTTTCTTT,CASSSSGGNTEAFF
TRBV15,TRBJ1-3,.,.,TGTGCCACCAGCAGGAACAGCCGTGGAAACACCATATATTTT,CATSRNSRGNTIYF
TRBV6-1,TRBJ2-7,.,.,TGTGCCAGCAGTGAAAGTCAGGGGATATGGGAGCAGTACTTC,CASSESQGIWEQYF
TRBV27,TRBJ1-1,.,TRBD1,TGTGCCAGCAGTCGACAGGGACTGAACACTGAAGCTTTCTTT,CASSRQGLNTEAFF
TRBV5-1,TRBJ1-2,.,.,TGCGCCAGCAGCTTGTCCGGGGGAAACTATGGCTACACCTTC,CASSLSGGNYGYTF